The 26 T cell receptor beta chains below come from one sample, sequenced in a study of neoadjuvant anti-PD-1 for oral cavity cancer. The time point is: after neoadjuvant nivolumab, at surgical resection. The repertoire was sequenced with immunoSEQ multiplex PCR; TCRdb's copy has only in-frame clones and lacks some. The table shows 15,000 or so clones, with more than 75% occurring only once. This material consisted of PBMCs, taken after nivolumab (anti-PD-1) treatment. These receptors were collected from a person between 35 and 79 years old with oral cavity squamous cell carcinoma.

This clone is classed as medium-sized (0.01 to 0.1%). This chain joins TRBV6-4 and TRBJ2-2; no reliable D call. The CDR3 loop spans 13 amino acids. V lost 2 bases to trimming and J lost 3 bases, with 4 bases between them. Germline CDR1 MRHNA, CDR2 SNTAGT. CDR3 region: CASSDRDTGELFF. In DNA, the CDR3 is TGTGCCAGCAGTGACAGGGACACCGGGGAGCTGTTTTTT.

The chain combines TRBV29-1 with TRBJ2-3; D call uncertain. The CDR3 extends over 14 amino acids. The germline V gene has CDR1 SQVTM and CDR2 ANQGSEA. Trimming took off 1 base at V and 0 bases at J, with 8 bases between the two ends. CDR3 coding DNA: TGCAGCGTTGAAGTCCTATATAGCACAGATACGCAGTATTTT. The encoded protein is CSVEVLYSTDTQYF.

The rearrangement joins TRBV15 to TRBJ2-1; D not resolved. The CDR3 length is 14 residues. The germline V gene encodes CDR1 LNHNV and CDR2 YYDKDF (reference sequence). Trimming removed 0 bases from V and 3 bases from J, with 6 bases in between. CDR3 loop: CATSRDLFYNEQFF. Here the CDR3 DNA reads TGTGCCACCAGCAGAGACTTGTTCTACAATGAGCAGTTCTTC.

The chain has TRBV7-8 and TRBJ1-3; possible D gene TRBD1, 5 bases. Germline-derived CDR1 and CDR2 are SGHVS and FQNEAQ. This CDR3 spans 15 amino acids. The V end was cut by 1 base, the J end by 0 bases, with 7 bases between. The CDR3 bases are TGTGCCAGCAGCTTAGGGGGGAGCTCTGGAAACACCATATATTTT. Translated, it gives CASSLGGSSGNTIYF. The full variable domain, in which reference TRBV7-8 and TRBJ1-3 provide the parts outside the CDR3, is GAGVSQSPRYKVAKRGQDVALRCDPISGHVSLFWYQQALGQGPEFLTYFQNEAQLDKSGLPSDRFFAERPEGSVSTLKIQRTQQEDSAVYLCASSLGGSSGNTIYFGEGSWLTVV.

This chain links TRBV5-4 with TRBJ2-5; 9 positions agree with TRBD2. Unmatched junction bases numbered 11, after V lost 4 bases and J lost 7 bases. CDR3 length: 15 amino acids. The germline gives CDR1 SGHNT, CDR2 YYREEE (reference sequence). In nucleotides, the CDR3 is TGTGCCAGCAGCCCCCGGACTAGCGCGTCTTGGACCCAGTACTTC. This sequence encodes CASSPRTSASWTQYF.

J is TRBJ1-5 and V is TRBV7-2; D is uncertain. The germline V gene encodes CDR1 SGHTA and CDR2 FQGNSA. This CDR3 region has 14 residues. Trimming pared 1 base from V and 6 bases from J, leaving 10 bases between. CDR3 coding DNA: TGTGCCAGCAGCTTAGGACGGGGAGGTCAGCCCCAGCATTTT. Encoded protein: CASSLGRGGQPQHF.

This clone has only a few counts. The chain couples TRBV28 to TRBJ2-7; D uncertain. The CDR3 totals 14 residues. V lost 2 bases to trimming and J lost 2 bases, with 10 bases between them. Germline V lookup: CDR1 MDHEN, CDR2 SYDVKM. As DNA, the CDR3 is TGTGCCAGCAGTTTAGACTTCCTGGCCTACGAGCAGTACTTC. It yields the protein CASSLDFLAYEQYF.

CDR3 sequence: CASSTDRYNEQFF. The CDR3 coding sequence is TGTGCCAGCAGCACAGACAGATACAATGAGCAGTTCTTC. The V call is TRBV7-8, the J call TRBJ2-1, with a weak D call TRBD1 (5 bases). The germline V gene has CDR1 SGHVS and CDR2 FQNEAQ. This CDR3 is built from 13 residues. Trimming stripped 5 bases from V and 4 bases from J, with 9 bases between.

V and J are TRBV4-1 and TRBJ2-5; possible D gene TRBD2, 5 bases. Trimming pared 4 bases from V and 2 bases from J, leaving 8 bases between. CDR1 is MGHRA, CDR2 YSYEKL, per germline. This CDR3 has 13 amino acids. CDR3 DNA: TGCGCCAGCAGCCTCGGGATTCAAGAGACCCAGTACTTC. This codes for CASSLGIQETQYF.

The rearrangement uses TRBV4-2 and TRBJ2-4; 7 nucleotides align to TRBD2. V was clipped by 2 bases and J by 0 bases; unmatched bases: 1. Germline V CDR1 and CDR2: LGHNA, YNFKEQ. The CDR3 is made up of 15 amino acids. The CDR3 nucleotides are TGTGCCAGCAGCCAACCTAGCGGAGCCAAAAACATTCAGTACTTC. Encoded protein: CASSQPSGAKNIQYF.

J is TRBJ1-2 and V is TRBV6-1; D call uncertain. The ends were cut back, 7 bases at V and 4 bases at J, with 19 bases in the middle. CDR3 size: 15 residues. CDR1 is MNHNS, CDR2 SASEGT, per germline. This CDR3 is CASNVRTERSYGYTF. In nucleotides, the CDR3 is TGTGCCAGCAACGTTCGGACGGAGAGATCCTATGGCTACACCTTC.

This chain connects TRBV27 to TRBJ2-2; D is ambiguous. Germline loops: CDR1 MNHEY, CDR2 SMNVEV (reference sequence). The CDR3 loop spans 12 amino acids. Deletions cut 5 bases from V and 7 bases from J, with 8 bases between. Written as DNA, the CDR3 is TGTGCCAGCAGTCCCAGTTTCGGGGAGCTGTTTTTT. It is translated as CASSPSFGELFF.

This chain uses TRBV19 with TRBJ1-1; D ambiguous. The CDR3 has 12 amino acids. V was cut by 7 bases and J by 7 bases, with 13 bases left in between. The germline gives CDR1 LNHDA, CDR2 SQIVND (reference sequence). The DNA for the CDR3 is TGTGCCAGTACTACCTCCGCCCTTGAAGCTTTCTTT. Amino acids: CASTTSALEAFF.

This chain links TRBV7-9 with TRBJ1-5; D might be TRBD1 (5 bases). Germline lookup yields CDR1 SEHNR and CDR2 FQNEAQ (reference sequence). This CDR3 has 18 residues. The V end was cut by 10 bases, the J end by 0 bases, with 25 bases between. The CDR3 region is CATSPGGGIWSSNQPQHF. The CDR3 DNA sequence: TGTGCCACCTCCCCGGGGGGGGGTATTTGGAGTAGCAATCAGCCCCAGCATTTT.

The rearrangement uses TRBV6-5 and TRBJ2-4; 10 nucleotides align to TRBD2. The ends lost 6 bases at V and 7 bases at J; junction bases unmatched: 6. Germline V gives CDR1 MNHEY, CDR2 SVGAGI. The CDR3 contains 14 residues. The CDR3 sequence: CASRLAGGVNIQYF. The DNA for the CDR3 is TGTGCCAGCAGATTAGCGGGAGGTGTGAACATTCAGTACTTC.

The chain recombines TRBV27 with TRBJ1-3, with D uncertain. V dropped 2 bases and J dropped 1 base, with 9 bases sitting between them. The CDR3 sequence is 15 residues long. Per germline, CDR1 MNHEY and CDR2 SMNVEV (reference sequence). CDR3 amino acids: CASSLTMGSGNTIYF. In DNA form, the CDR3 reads TGTGCCAGCAGTTTAACCATGGGGTCTGGAAACACCATATATTTT.

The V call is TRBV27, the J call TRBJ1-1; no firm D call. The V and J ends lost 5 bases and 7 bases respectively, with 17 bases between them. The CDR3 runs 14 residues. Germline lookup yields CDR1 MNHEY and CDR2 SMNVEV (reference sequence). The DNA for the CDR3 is TGTGCCAGCAGTCCCCAAACCCCGCAGCTTGAAGCTTTCTTT. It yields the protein CASSPQTPQLEAFF.

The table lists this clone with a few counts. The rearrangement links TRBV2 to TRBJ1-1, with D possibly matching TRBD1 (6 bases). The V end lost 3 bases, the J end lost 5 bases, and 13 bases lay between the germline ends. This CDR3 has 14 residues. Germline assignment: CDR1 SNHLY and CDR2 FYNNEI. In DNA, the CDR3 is TGTGCCAGCAGTGACCACCGGGGGCGTACTGAAGCTTTCTTT. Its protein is CASSDHRGRTEAFF.

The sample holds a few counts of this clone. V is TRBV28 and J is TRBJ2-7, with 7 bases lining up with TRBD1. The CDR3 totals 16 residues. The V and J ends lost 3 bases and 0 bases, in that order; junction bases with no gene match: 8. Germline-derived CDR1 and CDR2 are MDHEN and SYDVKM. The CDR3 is CASSFLDRLDSYEQYF. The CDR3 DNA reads TGTGCCAGCAGTTTCTTGGACAGGTTGGACTCCTACGAGCAGTACTTC.

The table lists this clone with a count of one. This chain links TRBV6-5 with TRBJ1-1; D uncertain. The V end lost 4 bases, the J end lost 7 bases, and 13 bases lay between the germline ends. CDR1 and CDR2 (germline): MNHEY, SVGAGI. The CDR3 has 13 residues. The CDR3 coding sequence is TGTGCCAGCAGTTCCCCCCGAGGAGTTGAAGCTTTCTTT. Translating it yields CASSSPRGVEAFF.

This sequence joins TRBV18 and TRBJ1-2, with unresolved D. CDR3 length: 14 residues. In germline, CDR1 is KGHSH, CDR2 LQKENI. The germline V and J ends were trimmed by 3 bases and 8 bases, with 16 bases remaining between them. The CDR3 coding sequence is TGTGCCAGCTCACCGGGAGCTCGCGGTAACGGCTACACCTTC. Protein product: CASSPGARGNGYTF.

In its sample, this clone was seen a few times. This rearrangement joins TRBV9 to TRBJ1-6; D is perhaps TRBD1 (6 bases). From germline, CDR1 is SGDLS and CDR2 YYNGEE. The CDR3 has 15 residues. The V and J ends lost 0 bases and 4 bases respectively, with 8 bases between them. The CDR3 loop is CASSVAGDYNSPLHF. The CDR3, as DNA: TGTGCCAGCAGCGTAGCAGGGGATTATAATTCACCCCTCCACTTT.

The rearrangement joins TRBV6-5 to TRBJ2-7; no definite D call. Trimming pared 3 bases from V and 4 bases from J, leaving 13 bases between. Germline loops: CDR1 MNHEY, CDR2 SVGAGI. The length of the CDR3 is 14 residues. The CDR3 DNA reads TGTGCCAGCAGTTATTCGATGGCGGTTTACGAGCAGTACTTC. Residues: CASSYSMAVYEQYF.

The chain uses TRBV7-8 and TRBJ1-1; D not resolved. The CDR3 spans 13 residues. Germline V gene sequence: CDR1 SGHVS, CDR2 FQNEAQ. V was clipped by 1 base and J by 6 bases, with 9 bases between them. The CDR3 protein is CASSLVRPPEAFF. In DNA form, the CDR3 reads TGTGCCAGCAGCTTAGTGCGCCCCCCTGAAGCTTTCTTT.

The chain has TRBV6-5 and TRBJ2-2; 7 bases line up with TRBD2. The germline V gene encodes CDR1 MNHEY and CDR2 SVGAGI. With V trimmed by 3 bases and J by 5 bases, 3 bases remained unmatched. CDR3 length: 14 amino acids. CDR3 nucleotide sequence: TGTGCCAGCAGTTATGGTAGCGGGACCGGGGAGCTGTTTTTT. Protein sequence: CASSYGSGTGELFF.

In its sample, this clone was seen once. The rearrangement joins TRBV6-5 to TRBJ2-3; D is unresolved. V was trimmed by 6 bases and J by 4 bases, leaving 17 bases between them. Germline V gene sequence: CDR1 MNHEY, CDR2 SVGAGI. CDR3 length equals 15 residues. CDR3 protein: CASRPQSIWADTQYF. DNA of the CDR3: TGTGCCAGCAGACCCCAGAGTATTTGGGCAGATACGCAGTATTTT.